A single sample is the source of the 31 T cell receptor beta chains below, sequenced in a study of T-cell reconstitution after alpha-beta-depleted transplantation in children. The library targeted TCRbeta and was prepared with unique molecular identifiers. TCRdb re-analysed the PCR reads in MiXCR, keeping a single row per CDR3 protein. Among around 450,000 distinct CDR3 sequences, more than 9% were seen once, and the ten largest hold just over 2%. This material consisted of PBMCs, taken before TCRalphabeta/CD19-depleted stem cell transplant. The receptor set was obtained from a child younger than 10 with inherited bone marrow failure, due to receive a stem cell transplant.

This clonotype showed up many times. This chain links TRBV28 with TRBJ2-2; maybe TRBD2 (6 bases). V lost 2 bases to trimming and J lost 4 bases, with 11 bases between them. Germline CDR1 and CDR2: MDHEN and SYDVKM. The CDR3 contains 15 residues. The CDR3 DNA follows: TGTGCCAGCAGTTTAGCCGGGAGCAGCACCGGGGAGCTGTTTTTT. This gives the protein CASSLAGSSTGELFF.

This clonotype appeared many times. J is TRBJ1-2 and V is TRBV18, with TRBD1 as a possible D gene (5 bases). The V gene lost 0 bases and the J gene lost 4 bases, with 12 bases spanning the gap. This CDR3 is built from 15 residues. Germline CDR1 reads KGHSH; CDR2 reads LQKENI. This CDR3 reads CASSPPGYGGYGYTF. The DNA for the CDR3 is TGTGCCAGCTCACCACCAGGGTATGGGGGCTATGGCTACACCTTC.

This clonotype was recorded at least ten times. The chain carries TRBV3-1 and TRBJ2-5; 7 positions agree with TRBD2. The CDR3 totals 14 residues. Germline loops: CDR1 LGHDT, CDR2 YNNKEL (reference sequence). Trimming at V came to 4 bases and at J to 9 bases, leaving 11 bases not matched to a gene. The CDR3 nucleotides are TGTGCCAGCAGCCTCGCGGGAGCAGTCCAGGCCCAGTACTTC. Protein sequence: CASSLAGAVQAQYF.

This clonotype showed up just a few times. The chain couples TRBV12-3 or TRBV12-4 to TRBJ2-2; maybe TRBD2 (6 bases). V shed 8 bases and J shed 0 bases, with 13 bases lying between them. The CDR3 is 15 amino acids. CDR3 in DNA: TGTGCCAGCGTGCTGGGGACTCCGAACACCGGGGAGCTGTTTTTT. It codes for CASVLGTPNTGELFF.

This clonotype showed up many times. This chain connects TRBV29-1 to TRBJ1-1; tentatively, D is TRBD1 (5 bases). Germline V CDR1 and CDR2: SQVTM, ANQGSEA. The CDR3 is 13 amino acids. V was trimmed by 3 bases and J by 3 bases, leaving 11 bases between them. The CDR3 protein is CSVDRGEYTEAFF. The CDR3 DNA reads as TGCAGCGTTGACCGGGGCGAATACACTGAAGCTTTCTTT. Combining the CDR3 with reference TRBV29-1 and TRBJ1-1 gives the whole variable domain SAVISQKPSRDICQRGTSLTIQCQVDSQVTMMFWYRQQPGQSLTLIATANQGSEATYESGFVIDKFPISRPNLTFSTLTVSNMSPEDSSIYLCSVDRGEYTEAFFGQGTRLTVV.

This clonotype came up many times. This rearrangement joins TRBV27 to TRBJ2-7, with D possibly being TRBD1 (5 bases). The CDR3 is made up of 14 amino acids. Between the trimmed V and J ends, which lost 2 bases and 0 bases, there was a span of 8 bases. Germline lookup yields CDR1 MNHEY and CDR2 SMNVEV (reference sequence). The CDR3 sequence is CASSLRGNSYEQYF. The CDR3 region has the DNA TGTGCCAGCAGTTTAAGGGGCAACTCCTACGAGCAGTACTTC.

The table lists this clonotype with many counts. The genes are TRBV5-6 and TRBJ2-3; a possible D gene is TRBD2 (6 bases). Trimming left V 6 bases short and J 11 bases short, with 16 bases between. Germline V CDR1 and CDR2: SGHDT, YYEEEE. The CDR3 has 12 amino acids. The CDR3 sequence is CASNSGDGRQYF. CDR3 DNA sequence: TGTGCCAGCAACTCCGGGGACGGGAGGCAGTATTTT.

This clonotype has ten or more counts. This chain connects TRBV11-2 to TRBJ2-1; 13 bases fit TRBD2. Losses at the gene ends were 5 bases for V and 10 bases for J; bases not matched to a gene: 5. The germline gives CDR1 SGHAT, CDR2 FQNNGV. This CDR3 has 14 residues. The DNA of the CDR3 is TGTGCCAGCAGCCGACTAGCGGGAGGTCGAGAGCAGTTCTTC. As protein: CASSRLAGGREQFF.

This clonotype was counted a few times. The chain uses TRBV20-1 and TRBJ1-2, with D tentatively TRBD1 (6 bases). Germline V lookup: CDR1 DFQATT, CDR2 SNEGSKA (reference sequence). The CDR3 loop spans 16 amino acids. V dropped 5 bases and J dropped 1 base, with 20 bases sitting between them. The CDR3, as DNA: TGCAGTGCTTACCCTCCTGAGAAGGGGGTTAACTATGGCTACACCTTC. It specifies CSAYPPEKGVNYGYTF.

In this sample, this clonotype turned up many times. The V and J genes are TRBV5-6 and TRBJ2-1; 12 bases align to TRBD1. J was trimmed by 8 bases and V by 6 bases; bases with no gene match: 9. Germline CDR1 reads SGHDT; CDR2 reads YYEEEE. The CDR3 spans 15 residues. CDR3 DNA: TGTGCCAGCACCTGGGGGACAGGGGGCCGGCATGAGCAGTTCTTC. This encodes CASTWGTGGRHEQFF.

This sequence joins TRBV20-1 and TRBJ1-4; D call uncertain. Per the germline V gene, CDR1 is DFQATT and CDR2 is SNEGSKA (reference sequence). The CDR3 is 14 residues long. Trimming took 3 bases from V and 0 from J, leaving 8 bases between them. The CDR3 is CSASRAATNEKLFF. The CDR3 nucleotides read TGCAGTGCTAGTAGGGCTGCAACTAATGAAAAACTGTTTTTT.

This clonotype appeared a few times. The CDR3 bases are TGTGCCAGCAATTCGCCCCGGGGAGGGGGCGGGGGGGCCAACGTCCTGACTTTC. It yields the protein CASNSPRGGGGGANVLTF. The V gene is TRBV12-3 or TRBV12-4, the J gene TRBJ2-6; D may correspond to TRBD1 or TRBD2 (7 bases each). Between the trimmed V and J ends, which lost 7 bases and 4 bases, there was a span of 23 bases. The CDR3 extends over 18 amino acids.

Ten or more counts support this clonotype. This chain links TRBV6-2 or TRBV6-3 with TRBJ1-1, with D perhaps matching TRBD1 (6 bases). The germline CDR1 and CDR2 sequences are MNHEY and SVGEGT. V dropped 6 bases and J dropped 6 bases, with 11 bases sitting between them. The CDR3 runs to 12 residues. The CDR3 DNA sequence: TGTGCCAGCAGACCGACAGGATCTGAAGCTTTCTTT. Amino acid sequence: CASRPTGSEAFF.

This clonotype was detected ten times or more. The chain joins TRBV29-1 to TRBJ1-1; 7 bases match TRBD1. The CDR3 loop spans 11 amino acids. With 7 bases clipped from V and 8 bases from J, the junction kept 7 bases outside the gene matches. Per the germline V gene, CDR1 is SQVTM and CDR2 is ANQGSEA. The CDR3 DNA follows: TGCAGCGGCGTAGGGACAGACGAAGCTTTCTTT. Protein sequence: CSGVGTDEAFF.

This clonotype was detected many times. CDR3 DNA sequence: TGCAGTGCTCCGCTTCGGGGCTTGCTAGGTGGTGGCTACACCTTC. Encoded protein: CSAPLRGLLGGGYTF. The J gene is TRBJ1-2, the V gene TRBV20-1; D perhaps matches TRBD1 (5 bases). Trimming removed 5 bases from V and 7 bases from J, with 23 bases in between. This CDR3 contains 15 residues. Germline CDR1 DFQATT, CDR2 SNEGSKA (reference sequence).

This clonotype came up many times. In DNA, the CDR3 is TGCATGGCGGGACAGGGGGCAATCACCCAGTACTTC. It is translated as CMAGQGAITQYF. J is TRBJ2-5 and V is TRBV29-1; 12 positions match TRBD1. The CDR3 consists of 12 residues. Looked up from germline, CDR1 is SQVTM and CDR2 is ANQGSEA.

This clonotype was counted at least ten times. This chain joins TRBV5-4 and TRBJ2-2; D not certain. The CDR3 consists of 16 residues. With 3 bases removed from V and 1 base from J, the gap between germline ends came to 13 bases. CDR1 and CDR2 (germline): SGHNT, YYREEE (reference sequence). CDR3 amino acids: CASSSPSPGNTGELFF. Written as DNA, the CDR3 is TGTGCCAGCAGCTCCCCGTCCCCGGGGAACACCGGGGAGCTGTTTTTT.

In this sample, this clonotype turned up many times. The CDR3 DNA follows: TGCGCCAGCAGCCAAGTTCTCGTTGCGCTCAATGAGCAGTTCTTC. Its translation is CASSQVLVALNEQFF. V usage is TRBV4-3 and J usage is TRBJ2-1; D is unresolved. The V end lost 1 base, the J end lost 6 bases, and 13 bases lay between the germline ends. The germline V gene encodes CDR1 LGHNA and CDR2 YSLEER. The CDR3 consists of 15 residues.

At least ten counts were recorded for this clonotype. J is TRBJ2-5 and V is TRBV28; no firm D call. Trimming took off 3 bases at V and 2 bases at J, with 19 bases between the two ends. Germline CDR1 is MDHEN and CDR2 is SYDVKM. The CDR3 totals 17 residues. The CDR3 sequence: CASSFPLPSRRQETQYF. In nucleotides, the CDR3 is TGTGCCAGCAGTTTCCCGCTGCCGTCCAGGCGACAAGAGACCCAGTACTTC.

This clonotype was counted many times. The CDR3 bases are TGCAGTGCTAGACCTCCAACTCGGGATACGCAGTATTTT. Translated, it gives CSARPPTRDTQYF. The chain uses TRBV20-1 and TRBJ2-3; D uncertain. Trimming cost V 2 bases and J 6 bases, with 12 bases left between them. Germline CDR1 is DFQATT and CDR2 is SNEGSKA (reference sequence). The CDR3 totals 13 residues.

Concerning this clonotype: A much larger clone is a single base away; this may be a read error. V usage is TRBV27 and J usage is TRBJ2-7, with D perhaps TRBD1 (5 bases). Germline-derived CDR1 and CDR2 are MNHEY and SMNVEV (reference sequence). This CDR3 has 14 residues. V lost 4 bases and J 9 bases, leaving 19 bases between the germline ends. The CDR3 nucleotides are TGTGCCAGCAGTTATTCCCAGGGAAGCATCGCGCAGTACTTC. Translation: CASSYSQGSIAQYF.

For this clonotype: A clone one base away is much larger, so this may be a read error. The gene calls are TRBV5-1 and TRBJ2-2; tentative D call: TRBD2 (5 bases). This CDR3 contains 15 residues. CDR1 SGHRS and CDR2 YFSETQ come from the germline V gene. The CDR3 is CASSLDVLNTGVLFF. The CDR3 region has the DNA TGCGCCAGCAGCTTGGATGTCCTGAACACCGGGGTGCTGTTTTTT.

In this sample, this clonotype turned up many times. The CDR3 spells CASSTSGGVRKQFF. Here the CDR3 DNA reads TGTGCCAGCAGCACATCGGGGGGAGTCCGCAAGCAGTTCTTC. The chain is built from TRBV7-2 and TRBJ2-1; TRBD2 aligns across 7 bases. In germline, CDR1 is SGHTA, CDR2 FQGNSA. CDR3 size: 14 residues. V lost 5 bases, J lost 11 bases, and 12 bases stayed unmatched. The full variable domain, with the rest looked up from reference TRBV7-2 and TRBJ2-1, is GAGVSQSPSNKVTEKGKDVELRCDPISGHTALYWYRQSLGQGLEFLIYFQGNSAPDKSGLPSDRFSAERTGGSVSTLTIQRTQQEDSAVYLCASSTSGGVRKQFFGPGTRLTVL.

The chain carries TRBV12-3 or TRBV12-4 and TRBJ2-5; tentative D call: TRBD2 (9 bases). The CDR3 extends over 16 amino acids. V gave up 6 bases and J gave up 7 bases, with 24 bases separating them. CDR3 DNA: TGTGCCAGCAGCCTAGCCGGGACAGGCGGGAGGGGGACCCAGTACTTC. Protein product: CASSLAGTGGRGTQYF.

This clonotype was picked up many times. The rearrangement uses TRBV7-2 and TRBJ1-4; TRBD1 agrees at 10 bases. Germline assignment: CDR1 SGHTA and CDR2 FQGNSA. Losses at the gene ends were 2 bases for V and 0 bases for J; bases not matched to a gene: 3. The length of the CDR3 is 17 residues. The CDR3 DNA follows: TGTGCCAGCAGCTTAACCGGGACAGGGGCAACTAATGAAAAACTGTTTTTT. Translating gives CASSLTGTGATNEKLFF.

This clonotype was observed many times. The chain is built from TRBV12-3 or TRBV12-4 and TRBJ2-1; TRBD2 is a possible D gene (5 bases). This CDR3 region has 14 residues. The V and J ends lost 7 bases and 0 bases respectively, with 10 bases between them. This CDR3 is CASNLASSYNEQFF. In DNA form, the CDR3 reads TGTGCCAGCAACCTAGCAAGCTCCTACAATGAGCAGTTCTTC.

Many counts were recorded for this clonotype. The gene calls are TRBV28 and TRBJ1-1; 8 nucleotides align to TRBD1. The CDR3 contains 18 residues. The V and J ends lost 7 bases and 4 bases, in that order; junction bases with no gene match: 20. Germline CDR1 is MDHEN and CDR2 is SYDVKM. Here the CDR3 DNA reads TGTGCCAGCACCGAAAAATCGGCCGGGACAGGTGTTATCACTGAAGCTTTCTTT. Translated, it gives CASTEKSAGTGVITEAFF.

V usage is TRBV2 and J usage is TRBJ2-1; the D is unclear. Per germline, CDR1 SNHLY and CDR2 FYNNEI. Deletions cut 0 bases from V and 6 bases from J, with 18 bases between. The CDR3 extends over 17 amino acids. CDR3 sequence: CASSEAIRSLVSNEQFF. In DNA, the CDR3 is TGTGCCAGCAGTGAAGCTATCCGGTCCTTAGTCTCCAATGAGCAGTTCTTC.

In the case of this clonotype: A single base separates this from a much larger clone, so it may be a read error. This chain's CDR3 is CASSALGKVSLEQYF. CDR3 nucleotide sequence: TGTGCCAGCAGTGCTCTCGGTAAAGTCTCACTGGAGCAGTACTTC. This chain links TRBV25-1 with TRBJ2-7; D uncertain. V lost 4 bases and J lost 7, with 20 bases in between. This CDR3 region has 15 residues. Germline CDR1 MGHDK, CDR2 SYGVNS.

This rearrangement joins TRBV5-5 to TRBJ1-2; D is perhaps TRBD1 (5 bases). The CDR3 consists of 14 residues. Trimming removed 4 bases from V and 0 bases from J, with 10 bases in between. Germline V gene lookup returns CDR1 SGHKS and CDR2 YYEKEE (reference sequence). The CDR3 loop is CASSAGASNYGYTF. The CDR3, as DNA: TGTGCCAGCAGCGCCGGGGCTTCTAACTATGGCTACACCTTC. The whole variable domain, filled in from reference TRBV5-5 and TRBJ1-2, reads DAGVTQSPTHLIKTRGQQVTLRCSPISGHKSVSWYQQVLGQGPQFIFQYYEKEERGRGNFPDRFSARQFPNYSSELNVNALLLGDSALYLCASSAGASNYGYTFGSGTRLTVV.

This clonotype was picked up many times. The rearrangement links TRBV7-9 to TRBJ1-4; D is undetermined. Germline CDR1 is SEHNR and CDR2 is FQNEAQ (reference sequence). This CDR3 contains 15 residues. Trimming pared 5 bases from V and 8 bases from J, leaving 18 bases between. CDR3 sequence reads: CASSHPTLGTEKLFF. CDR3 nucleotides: TGTGCCAGCAGCCATCCGACCTTGGGCACCGAAAAACTGTTTTTT.